The 30 T cell receptor beta chains in this list originate from one sample, sequenced in a study of blood T cell repertoires in COVID-19. Sequencing used immunoSEQ multiplex PCR; TCRdb keeps in-frame clones, though not all of them. The sample comprises a few hundred thousand clones, about 86% of which are singletons, and around 3.5% rests with the top ten. Sequencing was carried out using PBMCs or T cells enriched from blood (not recorded which). All receptors come from a man aged 50 to 60 who had recovered from COVID-19.

The rearrangement joins TRBV5-1 to TRBJ1-3; D remains unclear. The CDR3 extends over 14 amino acids. Trimming left V 4 bases short and J 2 bases short, with 10 bases between. Germline CDR1 and CDR2: SGHRS and YFSETQ. The CDR3 DNA sequence: TGCGCCAGCAGCCCGGGTAACGCTGGAAACACCATATATTTT. Protein product: CASSPGNAGNTIYF.

V is TRBV25-1 and J is TRBJ2-3; TRBD1 is a possible D gene (5 bases). Germline CDR1 MGHDK, CDR2 SYGVNS. V lost 2 bases and J lost 4, with 13 bases in between. The CDR3 has 15 residues. The chain's CDR3 is CASSERARVADTQYF. CDR3 DNA sequence: TGTGCCAGCAGTGAAAGGGCCAGGGTGGCAGATACGCAGTATTTT.

The chain recombines TRBV11-3 with TRBJ1-1; 7 nucleotides line up with TRBD1. The ends lost 4 bases at V and 0 bases at J; junction bases unmatched: 11. The CDR3 has 17 amino acids. Germline V gene lookup returns CDR1 SGHNT and CDR2 YENEEA. The CDR3 DNA is TGTGCCAGCAGCTCGACAGGGTATGGGAGGATGAACACTGAAGCTTTCTTT. This gives the protein CASSSTGYGRMNTEAFF.

The chain is built from TRBV14 and TRBJ1-6; possibly TRBD1 for D (6 bases). Germline V lookup: CDR1 SGHDN, CDR2 FVKESK. Between the trimmed V and J ends, which lost 0 bases and 7 bases, there was a span of 10 bases. The CDR3 extends over 15 amino acids. CDR3 bases: TGTGCCAGCAGCCAAGATGGAACAGGGAATTCACCCCTCCACTTT. Translated, it gives CASSQDGTGNSPLHF.

V is TRBV24-1 and J is TRBJ1-1, with 8 bases fitting TRBD1. In germline, CDR1 is KGHDR, CDR2 SFDVKD. The junction had 7 bases not matched to a gene; V was cut back by 3 bases and J by 11 bases. The CDR3 is made up of 13 amino acids. The CDR3 sequence is CATSDGTGKDAFF. In DNA form, the CDR3 reads TGTGCCACCAGTGATGGGACAGGAAAAGATGCTTTCTTT.

The rearrangement joins TRBV6-5 to TRBJ2-5; 8 nucleotides agree with TRBD2. Losses at the gene ends were 10 bases for V and 4 bases for J; bases not matched to a gene: 8. Per germline, CDR1 MNHEY and CDR2 SVGAGI. This CDR3 contains 13 residues. CDR3 amino acids: CATSGSAIETQYF. CDR3 DNA sequence: TGTGCCACCAGCGGGAGCGCCATAGAGACCCAGTACTTC.

The chain links TRBV29-1 to TRBJ2-7; 10 positions agree with TRBD1. The CDR3 extends over 15 amino acids. The V gene end was trimmed by 4 bases and the J gene end by 4 bases; junction bases not matched to a gene: 10. The germline V gene has CDR1 SQVTM and CDR2 ANQGSEA. The DNA of the CDR3 is TGCAGCGTTGGCTGGTGGGGACAGGGGATGTACGAGCAGTACTTC. Translation: CSVGWWGQGMYEQYF.

The genes are TRBV4-2 and TRBJ1-3, with 7 bases matching TRBD1. V gave up 0 bases and J gave up 0 bases; unmatched junction bases: 2. The CDR3 consists of 16 residues. Germline V lookup: CDR1 LGHNA, CDR2 YNFKEQ. The CDR3 DNA reads as TGTGCCAGCAGCCAAGATCAGGGGGTCTCTGGAAACACCATATATTTT. Translated: CASSQDQGVSGNTIYF.

The V and J genes are TRBV5-6 and TRBJ1-3, with 7 positions matching TRBD1. The CDR3 is made up of 16 amino acids. Germline V gives CDR1 SGHDT, CDR2 YYEEEE. Trimming cost V 0 bases and J 0 bases; bases outside gene matches: 3. CDR3 DNA sequence: TGTGCCAGCAGCTTGGGAACAGGGGACTCTGGAAACACCATATATTTT. Translated, it gives CASSLGTGDSGNTIYF.

This chain uses TRBV28 with TRBJ2-7; 16 positions match TRBD2. CDR1 and CDR2 from the germline V gene are MDHEN and SYDVKM. This CDR3 is 16 amino acids long. V gave up 5 bases and J gave up 1 base; unmatched junction bases: 2. CDR3 bases: TGTGCCAGCAGTGGGGGACTAGCGGGAGGGTCCTACGAGCAGTACTTC. This translates into CASSGGLAGGSYEQYF. Filled out from reference TRBV28 and TRBJ2-7, the complete variable domain reads DVKVTQSSRYLVKRTGEKVFLECVQDMDHENMFWYRQDPGLGLRLIYFSYDVKMKEKGDIPEGYSVSREKKERFSLILESASTNQTSMYLCASSGGLAGGSYEQYFGPGTRLTVT.

The V and J genes are TRBV6-5 and TRBJ1-4; TRBD1 aligns across 9 bases. The germline CDR1 and CDR2 sequences are MNHEY and SVGAGI. V was pared by 6 bases and J by 7 bases, with 9 bases of the junction left unmatched. This CDR3 is 15 amino acids long. CDR3 protein: CASRVYRGQGEKLFF. In nucleotides, the CDR3 is TGTGCCAGCAGAGTCTACAGGGGGCAGGGTGAAAAACTGTTTTTT.

J is TRBJ1-2 and V is TRBV15; D unclear. This CDR3 contains 12 residues. CDR1 LNHNV and CDR2 YYDKDF come from the germline V gene (reference sequence). Between the trimmed V and J ends, which lost 4 bases and 4 bases, there was a span of 7 bases. The DNA for the CDR3 is TGTGCCACCAGCACCTCGTTCTATGGCTACACCTTC. Its protein product is CATSTSFYGYTF.

The sample holds one count of this clone. This chain connects TRBV18 to TRBJ2-1, with 8 bases fitting TRBD1. V was pared by 4 bases and J by 12 bases, with 14 bases of the junction left unmatched. From germline, CDR1 is KGHSH and CDR2 LQKENI. The CDR3 loop spans 15 amino acids. The CDR3 here is CASSLPRGHGGGQFF. In DNA, the CDR3 is TGTGCCAGCTCACTCCCCAGGGGGCATGGAGGCGGGCAGTTCTTC.

The gene calls are TRBV10-1 and TRBJ2-3; TRBD2 aligns across 7 bases. The CDR3 is 14 residues long. Germline V CDR1 and CDR2: WNHNN, SYGVQD (reference sequence). Trimming cost V 10 bases and J 2 bases; bases outside gene matches: 9. The CDR3 sequence: CATSIAGPTDTQYF. In DNA, the CDR3 is TGCGCCACCTCAATAGCGGGCCCCACAGATACGCAGTATTTT.

In this sample, this clone turned up once. The rearrangement joins TRBV5-6 to TRBJ2-1; 8 bases fit TRBD2. In germline, CDR1 is SGHDT, CDR2 YYEEEE. CDR3 size: 16 residues. With V trimmed by 2 bases and J by 8 bases, 12 bases remained unmatched. CDR3 nucleotide sequence: TGTGCCAGCAGCTTTTACCCCGAACGGGGGGGTGATGAGCAGTTCTTC. Its protein product is CASSFYPERGGDEQFF.

This rearrangement joins TRBV4-2 to TRBJ1-5; D is unresolved. V was clipped by 0 bases and J by 4 bases, with 10 bases between them. Per germline, CDR1 LGHNA and CDR2 YNFKEQ. The CDR3 spans 15 residues. The CDR3 spells CASSQEPRTNQPQHF. CDR3 nucleotides: TGTGCCAGCAGCCAAGAGCCCAGAACAAATCAGCCCCAGCATTTT.

The chain uses TRBV15 and TRBJ2-7; 7 bases map to TRBD2. The junction had 9 bases not matched to a gene; V was cut back by 5 bases and J by 2 bases. The CDR3 covers 15 residues. The germline gives CDR1 LNHNV, CDR2 YYDKDF (reference sequence). In nucleotides, the CDR3 is TGTGCCACCAGCGGGCCGCTAGCGGCTACCTACGAGCAGTACTTC. Its translation is CATSGPLAATYEQYF.

The V and J genes are TRBV10-3 and TRBJ1-3; a possible D gene is TRBD1 (6 bases). This CDR3 has 14 residues. CDR1 is ENHRY, CDR2 SYGVKD, per germline. Trimming stripped 3 bases from V and 4 bases from J, with 10 bases between. The CDR3 DNA follows: TGTGCCATCAGTGACGGGACACAAGGAAACACCATATATTTT. Translated: CAISDGTQGNTIYF.

The V call is TRBV2, the J call TRBJ1-5; D not resolved. Between the trimmed V and J ends, which lost 6 bases and 4 bases, there was a span of 13 bases. The CDR3 has 14 residues. From germline, CDR1 is SNHLY and CDR2 FYNNEI. The CDR3 nucleotides read TGTGCCAGCAGGCCTTCCACAGTGAATCAGCCCCAGCATTTT. Its protein is CASRPSTVNQPQHF.

The rearrangement joins TRBV6-5 to TRBJ2-7, with D perhaps TRBD2 (6 bases). Trimming left V 8 bases short and J 0 bases short, with 14 bases between. This CDR3 is built from 14 residues. Germline V gene sequence: CDR1 MNHEY, CDR2 SVGAGI. In DNA form, the CDR3 reads TGTGCCAGCTCGAACGGGGGTAGCTCCTACGAGCAGTACTTC. It is translated as CASSNGGSSYEQYF.

This sequence joins TRBV28 and TRBJ2-1; 9 positions match TRBD2. The CDR3 runs 16 residues. V trimming: 3 bases; J trimming: 6 bases; junction bases outside the gene matches: 9. Germline loops: CDR1 MDHEN, CDR2 SYDVKM. CDR3 in DNA: TGTGCCAGCAGTTTTCGTGGTGCTAGCGGGATCAATGAGCAGTTCTTC. Protein product: CASSFRGASGINEQFF. Variable domain in full (rest from reference TRBV28 and TRBJ2-1): DVKVTQSSRYLVKRTGEKVFLECVQDMDHENMFWYRQDPGLGLRLIYFSYDVKMKEKGDIPEGYSVSREKKERFSLILESASTNQTSMYLCASSFRGASGINEQFFGPGTRLTVL.

The chain couples TRBV28 to TRBJ2-7; perhaps TRBD2 as D (6 bases). The CDR3 extends over 16 amino acids. The V gene's germline CDR1 is MDHEN and CDR2 SYDVKM. The V gene lost 7 bases and the J gene lost 4 bases, with 23 bases spanning the gap. The CDR3 spells CASIEGGAKKQYEQYF. DNA for the CDR3: TGTGCCAGCATCGAAGGAGGGGCGAAAAAGCAGTACGAGCAGTACTTC.

The genes are TRBV6-2 or TRBV6-3 and TRBJ2-2, with 9 bases aligning to TRBD1. V trimming: 5 bases; J trimming: 8 bases; junction bases outside the gene matches: 18. The CDR3 sequence is 18 residues long. Germline V gene sequence: CDR1 MNHEY, CDR2 SVGEGT. CDR3 loop: CASSPRRPGQGGSGELFF. The CDR3 DNA sequence: TGTGCCAGCAGTCCAAGGAGACCGGGACAGGGAGGTTCTGGGGAGCTGTTTTTT.

This clone was seen a single time. The V gene is TRBV5-4, the J gene TRBJ2-7; D is possibly TRBD1 (6 bases). From germline, CDR1 is SGHNT and CDR2 YYREEE (reference sequence). The CDR3 is made up of 14 amino acids. The germline V and J ends were trimmed by 3 bases and 2 bases, with 12 bases remaining between them. The CDR3 is CASSSGVFAYEQYF. In nucleotides, the CDR3 is TGTGCCAGCAGCTCAGGGGTGTTCGCCTACGAGCAGTACTTC. Full variable domain (remainder filled in from reference TRBV5-4 and TRBJ2-7): ETGVTQSPTHLIKTRGQQVTLRCSSQSGHNTVSWYQQALGQGPQFIFQYYREEENGRGNFPPRFSGLQFPNYSSELNVNALELDDSALYLCASSSGVFAYEQYFGPGTRLTVT.

The rearrangement uses TRBV19 and TRBJ2-1; D not resolved. The CDR3 sequence is 14 residues long. Germline V gene sequence: CDR1 LNHDA, CDR2 SQIVND (reference sequence). Trimming took off 1 base at V and 4 bases at J, with 8 bases between the two ends. CDR3 DNA sequence: TGTGCCAGTAGTATAGGCACAGTTTACAATGAGCAGTTCTTC. It is translated as CASSIGTVYNEQFF.

The chain uses TRBV9 and TRBJ2-3; 8 bases agree with TRBD2. The germline V gene encodes CDR1 SGDLS and CDR2 YYNGEE. The V and J ends lost 0 bases and 2 bases, in that order; junction bases with no gene match: 5. This CDR3 region has 16 residues. The CDR3 loop is CASSVGAGEFTDTQYF. The CDR3 DNA is TGTGCCAGCAGCGTAGGAGCGGGGGAGTTCACAGATACGCAGTATTTT.

The gene calls are TRBV10-1 and TRBJ2-3; D is ambiguous. The germline V gene encodes CDR1 WNHNN and CDR2 SYGVQD (reference sequence). Trimming pared 1 base from V and 6 bases from J, leaving 11 bases between. This CDR3 contains 14 residues. The CDR3 here is CASSEYPGTDTQYF. The CDR3 DNA is TGCGCCAGCAGTGAGTACCCAGGAACGGATACGCAGTATTTT.

J is TRBJ1-1 and V is TRBV19; no clear D. CDR1 is LNHDA and CDR2 is SQIVND in the germline V gene (reference sequence). Trimming left V 7 bases short and J 1 base short, with 4 bases between. The CDR3 loop spans 11 amino acids. In nucleotides, the CDR3 is TGTGCCAGTATATGGAACACTGAAGCTTTCTTT. Translating it yields CASIWNTEAFF.

This chain uses TRBV18 with TRBJ1-2; D not resolved. This CDR3 comprises 14 residues. Between the trimmed V and J ends, which lost 3 bases and 1 base, there was a span of 9 bases. Germline CDR1 reads KGHSH; CDR2 reads LQKENI. The CDR3 sequence: CASSPLADNYGYTF. The CDR3 DNA sequence: TGTGCCAGCTCACCCCTAGCAGATAACTATGGCTACACCTTC.

The DNA for the CDR3 is TGTGCCAGTACCATACAGGGTGGGCAGCCCCAGCATTTT. This sequence encodes CASTIQGGQPQHF. The J gene is TRBJ1-5, the V gene TRBV19; a weak D match, TRBD1 (6 bases). This CDR3 region has 13 residues. CDR1 and CDR2 from the germline V gene are LNHDA and SQIVND (reference sequence). V was trimmed by 7 bases and J by 7 bases, leaving 14 bases between them.